This TCR beta chain was recovered during a study of OX40 agonist ivuxolimab in advanced cancers. For the study in its entirety: The costimulatory receptor OX40 (CD134) was targeted by ivuxolimab, a fully human IgG2 agonistic monoclonal antibody. Of the approximately 50 patients in dose escalation, about 20 had hepatocellular carcinoma, approximately 15 had melanoma, 9 had renal cell carcinoma and 9 had head and neck cancer. Intravenous ivuxolimab was administered to patients every 2 weeks at six dose levels: 0.01, 0.1, 0.3, 1.5, 3 and 10 mg/kg. Partial responses occurred in three dose-escalation patients, of whom one had hepatocellular carcinoma and two had cutaneous melanoma. Prior anti-PD-1, anti-PD-L1 or anti-CTLA-4 therapy was permitted, and checkpoint inhibitors had been received by 40% to 50% of dose-escalation patients. A male proportion of around 81% and a mean age of roughly 55 years, ranging from roughly 23 to 90, were recorded for the dose-escalation cohort. The paper reports the monotherapy dose-escalation portion (N of about 54 patients) of the phase I ivuxolimab trial. The point of sequencing TCRbeta in the periphery was to test whether ivuxolimab changed TCR sequence diversity and drove clonal T-cell expansion. Overall study outcomes, separate from this receptor: In the 0.1-3.0 mg/kg groups, partial responders were among the patients with the lowest normalized peripheral clonal expansion, particularly in CD8+ T cells. Clonal expansion of both CD4+ and CD8+ blood T cells was observed from baseline to week 6 at doses 0.1 to 3.0 mg/kg. On average, CD8+ T cells showed more expanded clones than CD4+ T cells after ivuxolimab. Low levels of normalized T-cell clonal expansion were also seen in some patients who did not respond. The antigen specificity of the clonally expanded peripheral T cells was not determined.

Genomic DNA was isolated from the sorted cells so that the TCRbeta CDR3 region could be sequenced. The immunoSEQ Assay was used to sequence the TCRbeta CDR3 regions. In TCRdb, the immuneACCESS table is reduced to in-frame sequences with V and J assigned. These tables do not hold every clone; where another copy was compared, an unresolved V gene accounts for under half, and the others remain unexplained. In all, the sample holds approximately 88,000 clones, and about 88% of those were seen once. The ten largest make up roughly 0.3% of the sample. Details on this clone: Its binding antigen is unknown. Base qualities were left out, and no much larger clone turns up one base away.

Reading the germline V gene gives CDR1 MNHEY and CDR2 SVGAGI. The CDR3 sequence holds 12 residues, the cysteine and phenylalanine included. Only the CDR3 part of the read is kept: 36 bases, read in frame from the first base. V is reduced by 7 bases and J by 7 bases, leaving a spacing of 10 bases between them. The trial excluded patients who had a history of autoimmune disease or who were on systemic immunosuppression. Peripheral blood for TCR sequencing was collected from all dose cohorts at baseline, on cycle 4 day 1, and on cycle 7 day 1. Samples came from an open-label, multicenter, first-in-human phase I dose-escalation trial of ivuxolimab. Adults with locally advanced or metastatic head and neck squamous cell, hepatocellular, melanoma or renal cell carcinoma were enrolled in the trial. Before TCR sequencing, CD4+ T cells and CD8+ T cells were sorted from peripheral blood as separate populations.

This receptor was obtained from an adult with an advanced solid tumor such as melanoma, head and neck, liver or kidney cancer. The V gene is TRBV6-5 and the J gene is TRBJ1-4; TRBD1 is a weak D gene call, 5 bases matching. The starting material was CD4+ or CD8+ T cells sorted from blood, obtained in a trial of the OX40 agonist ivuxolimab. The DNA sequence is as follows: TGTGCCAGCATCGGCAGGGTTGAAAAACTGTTTTTT. Its product reads: CASIGRVEKLFF.